A selection of T cell receptor beta chains follows, all from one sample in a study of identical twins. TCRdb passed the 5' RACE reads through MiXCR, listing each CDR3 protein once. The sample has about 570,000 distinct CDR3 sequences, roughly 9.5% seen once. These data were also filed under a second study, of yellow fever vaccine responses in identical twins.

Specimen: PBMCs. Source of these receptors: a woman aged 18-29 years in good health. The CDR3 runs from the conserved cysteine through the conserved F or W. D genes are given only for firm matches. The listing skips clone size in some rows; elsewhere it reads once, few, many or a size class.

D gene	CDR3 length	clone size	V gene	J gene	CDR3 DNA	CDR3 protein
.	15	.	TRBV7-2	TRBJ2-2	TGTGCCAGCAGCTTAGTAACGGGAGCCACCGGGGAGCTGTTTTTT	CASSLVTGATGELFF
.	16	.	TRBV28	TRBJ2-5	TGTGCCAGCAGTTACCTCAGGGGGGGGGGACAAGAGACCCAGTACTTC	CASSYLRGGGQETQYF
.	15	.	TRBV21-1	TRBJ2-7	TGTGCCAGCATCCCCTCCGTCCGGCCCACCTACGAGCAGTACTTC	CASIPSVRPTYEQYF
.	17	few	TRBV7-9	TRBJ2-5	TGTGCCAGCAACAAACTGCCGGATAGCGGCTGGAGGGAGACCCAGTACTTC	CASNKLPDSGWRETQYF
.	14	few	TRBV6-2/TRBV6-3	TRBJ2-2	TGTGCCAGCAGTGTGCGCGCCAACACCGGGGAGCTGTTTTTT	CASSVRANTGELFF
.	14	few	TRBV20-1	TRBJ2-1	TGCAGTGCTAGCGGGACGAACCCCGGCAATGAGCAGTTCTTC	CSASGTNPGNEQFF
TRBD1	16	many	TRBV5-1	TRBJ1-4	TGCGCCAGCAGCTTGGAGGGGACAGCAACTAATGAAAAACTGTTTTTT	CASSLEGTATNEKLFF
TRBD2	15	many	TRBV9	TRBJ2-7	TGTGCCAGCAGCGACGACTCTAGCGGAACCTACGAGCAGTACTTC	CASSDDSSGTYEQYF
TRBD1	13	many	TRBV25-1	TRBJ1-2	TGTGCCAGCAGCCCACAGGGGGCGCGGGGCTACACCTTC	CASSPQGARGYTF
TRBD2	16	.	TRBV28	TRBJ2-1	TGTGCCAGCAGTTTAGGTGTACTAGCGGGGGGGGGTGAGCAGTTCTTC	CASSLGVLAGGGEQFF
.	16	few	TRBV3-1	TRBJ1-3	TGTGCCAGCAGCCAAGACCCCGGTGGGGGGGAAAACACCATATATTTT	CASSQDPGGGENTIYF
.	16	few	TRBV7-9	TRBJ1-2	TGTGCCAGCAGCTTAGGGGGACCTACTTCTAACTATGGCTACACCTTC	CASSLGGPTSNYGYTF
TRBD1	18	.	TRBV11-1	TRBJ2-5	TGTGCCAGCAGCTCCCCCGGGACAGGGGGTGACTTCCAAGAGACCCAGTACTTC	CASSSPGTGGDFQETQYF
.	13	.	TRBV6-2/TRBV6-3	TRBJ2-7	TGTGCCAGCAGTAGGACACTGTTCTACGAGCAGTACTTC	CASSRTLFYEQYF
.	13	many	TRBV7-2	TRBJ2-7	TGTGCCAGCAGCCGACAGGTTACCTACGAGCAGTACTTC	CASSRQVTYEQYF
.	12	.	TRBV29-1	TRBJ2-1	TGCAGCGTTGAAAGCGAGTTGGGTGAGCAGTTCTTC	CSVESELGEQFF
TRBD1	13	few	TRBV27	TRBJ1-2	TGTGCCAGCAAGGGACAGGGGTATGACGGCTACACCTTC	CASKGQGYDGYTF
TRBD1	16	few	TRBV5-1	TRBJ1-2	TGCGCCAGCAGCTTGGGTTTAATTTCAGGGGGCTATGGCTACACCTTC	CASSLGLISGGYGYTF
TRBD1	13	many	TRBV24-1	TRBJ2-7	TGTGCCACCAGTGTAGGGGGCGGCTACGAGCAGTACTTC	CATSVGGGYEQYF
TRBD1	16	.	TRBV6-2/TRBV6-3	TRBJ1-5	TGTGCCACGGGACAGGGGGCGAGTTCGGGCAATCAGCCCCAGCATTTT	CATGQGASSGNQPQHF
.	14	.	TRBV7-2	TRBJ1-2	TGTGCCAGCAGCTTAGTGGGGGCTGGGAGTGGCTACACCTTC	CASSLVGAGSGYTF
.	14	.	TRBV12-5	TRBJ2-3	TGTGCTAGTGCGCTAGAGCCCGCCGCAGATACGCAGTATTTT	CASALEPAADTQYF
TRBD1	15	.	TRBV24-1	TRBJ2-5	TGTGCCACCAGTGAGCCGACAGGGGGCGAAGAGACCCAGTACTTC	CATSEPTGGEETQYF
TRBD2	16	few	TRBV5-5	TRBJ2-3	TGTGCCAGCAGCTTTAGCGGGAGGACTAGCACAGATACGCAGTATTTT	CASSFSGRTSTDTQYF
.	14	few	TRBV18	TRBJ1-4	TGTGCCAGCTCAGACACGGCAGAAAATGAAAAACTGTTTTTT	CASSDTAENEKLFF
.	12	few	TRBV15	TRBJ2-2	TGTGCCACCAGCAGACTGGCCGGGGAGCTGTTTTTT	CATSRLAGELFF
.	14	.	TRBV3-1	TRBJ2-7	TGTGCCAGCAGCCAACCAGACAGGCCCTACGAGCAGTACTTC	CASSQPDRPYEQYF
TRBD2	15	few	TRBV7-2	TRBJ2-7	TGTGCCAGCCGCTCAGCTTTGGCGGGAGGGCACGAGCAGTACTTC	CASRSALAGGHEQYF
.	14	few	TRBV12-3/TRBV12-4	TRBJ1-1	TGTGCCAGCAGTTTCTCCGGGGAGAACACTGAAGCTTTCTTT	CASSFSGENTEAFF
.	11	many	TRBV12-3/TRBV12-4	TRBJ2-3	TGTGCCAGCAGTTTAGGGAACGCGCAGTATTTT	CASSLGNAQYF
TRBD2	14	many	TRBV7-9	TRBJ2-1	TGTGCCAGCAGCCCAGCGGGGAGCTACAATGAGCAGTTCTTC	CASSPAGSYNEQFF
.	12	.	TRBV20-1	TRBJ1-4	TGCAGTGCTAGACCGGGGTATGAAAAACTGTTTTTT	CSARPGYEKLFF
TRBD2	15	few	TRBV4-3	TRBJ2-1	TGCGCTAGCAGCGAGACTAGCGAATCCTACAATGAGCAGTTCTTC	CASSETSESYNEQFF
.	14	.	TRBV6-2/TRBV6-3	TRBJ1-5	TGTGCCAGCAAAGTAGGGGTTGGCAATCAGCCCCAGCATTTT	CASKVGVGNQPQHF
.	14	few	TRBV11-2	TRBJ2-2	TGTGCCAGCAGCGCCCAACTGGTAACCGGGGAGCTGTTTTTT	CASSAQLVTGELFF
.	20	many	TRBV7-2	TRBJ2-5	TGTGCCAGCAGCTTAGCGTCAAGACAGTACAAGGCGGGGCTAAAGGAGACCCAGTACTTC	CASSLASRQYKAGLKETQYF
.	15	.	TRBV12-3/TRBV12-4	TRBJ2-5	TGTGCCAGCAGTTTTCGGGGGGCCCCCGAAGAGACCCAGTACTTC	CASSFRGAPEETQYF
.	15	many	TRBV11-2	TRBJ2-2	TGTGCCAGCAGCCCTTGGGCACGGGGGACCGGGGAGCTGTTTTTT	CASSPWARGTGELFF
.	13	few	TRBV12-5	TRBJ2-3	TGTGCTAGTGGCGTGACCGGCACAGATACGCAGTATTTT	CASGVTGTDTQYF
.	13	.	TRBV27	TRBJ2-1	TGTGCCACCCGGACAGAGACCTACAATGAGCAGTTCTTC	CATRTETYNEQFF
TRBD2	20	.	TRBV11-2	TRBJ2-1	TGTGCCAGCAGCCGGAAGCGTTCCGGGACTAATCTCTTCTCCTACAATGAGCAGTTCTTC	CASSRKRSGTNLFSYNEQFF
.	13	.	TRBV5-1	TRBJ2-7	TGCGCCAGCAGCGGCGGACAGAGATACGAGCAGTACTTC	CASSGGQRYEQYF
TRBD1	13	.	TRBV6-1	TRBJ2-4	TGTGCCAGCAGTGTACAGGGGACAGACATTCAGTACTTC	CASSVQGTDIQYF
.	13	many	TRBV7-2	TRBJ2-1	TGTGCCAGCAGCTCCCGGTCATCTAATGAGCAGTTCTTC	CASSSRSSNEQFF
.	13	few	TRBV20-1	TRBJ2-1	TGCAGTGCTAGACTTCCCGACAGCCATGAGCAGTTCTTC	CSARLPDSHEQFF
TRBD1	17	few	TRBV15	TRBJ2-2	TGTGCCACCAGCAGAGGTCAGGGGGCGTTGTTTTTCGGGGAGCTGTTTTTT	CATSRGQGALFFGELFF
.	14	few	TRBV25-1	TRBJ2-1	TGTGCCAGCAGTGTGGGACAACTATACAATGAGCAGTTCTTC	CASSVGQLYNEQFF
TRBD1	15	few	TRBV10-1	TRBJ2-1	TGCGCCAGCAGTGGGTCTTGGGACAGGTATAATGAGCAGTTCTTC	CASSGSWDRYNEQFF
.	14	few	TRBV3-1	TRBJ2-3	TGTGCCAGCAGCGAACCCGGGACGTCAGATACGCAGTATTTT	CASSEPGTSDTQYF
.	14	.	TRBV11-2	TRBJ1-5	TGTGCCAGCAGCTTAGGTTCCGCCCAGGGGCCCCAGCATTTT	CASSLGSAQGPQHF
TRBD2	15	few	TRBV30	TRBJ2-5	TGTGCCTGGAGTTCTGGCGGGGGTTTGATAGAGACCCAGTACTTC	CAWSSGGGLIETQYF